The clone carrying this TCR beta chain turned up a few times. The antigen is undetermined. The CDR3 runs to 14 residues. Germline V lookup: CDR1 GTSNPN, CDR2 SVGIG (reference sequence). Trimming removed 2 bases from V and 1 base from J, with 6 bases in between. The sample belongs to a study of cytomegalovirus exposure and HLA in healthy donors. Overall study findings and caveats: There were reportedly fewer N-insertions in an Asian-associated ancestry cluster than the roughly 670-donor mean, in a later analysis. The likely origin of a cluster of highly shared sequence variants was a sequencing artifact. Later examination showed HLA-associated TCR beta chains had greater clonal expansion than equally common others.

PCR employed 60 Vbeta and 13 Jbeta primers. The assay was immunoSEQ multiplex PCR, and TCRdb's table has in-frame clones only and misses some. The sample carries about 130,000 clones, about 8.5% recorded once. This TCR derives from a man between 40 and 49 years old in good health and CMV-seronegative. Source material: PBMCs. The chain joins TRBV30 to TRBJ1-6; maybe TRBD1 (5 bases). In DNA, the CDR3 is TGTGCCTGGAGTCGGACATCCTATAATTCACCCCTCCACTTT. Protein: CAWSRTSYNSPLHF.